The TCR beta chain under discussion was sequenced for a study of cytomegalovirus exposure and HLA in healthy donors. This PCR relied on a set of 60 Vbeta primers and 13 Jbeta primers. Libraries were prepared by immunoSEQ multiplex PCR; TCRdb keeps only in-frame clonotypes and omits some of them. The sample gives around 68,000 clones, about three quarters of which show up once; around 7% is in the top ten. The V and J ends lost 3 bases and 3 bases respectively, with 12 bases between them. The length of the CDR3 is 14 residues. The germline V gene encodes CDR1 MGHDK and CDR2 SYGVNS. Input material: PBMCs. The chain links TRBV25-1 to TRBJ2-7; D is ambiguous. The receptor comes from a woman between 25 and 40 years old in good health and CMV-seropositive. The CDR3 reads CASSDPDKNYEQYF. The CDR3 bases are TGTGCCAGCAGTGACCCCGACAAGAACTACGAGCAGTACTTC.